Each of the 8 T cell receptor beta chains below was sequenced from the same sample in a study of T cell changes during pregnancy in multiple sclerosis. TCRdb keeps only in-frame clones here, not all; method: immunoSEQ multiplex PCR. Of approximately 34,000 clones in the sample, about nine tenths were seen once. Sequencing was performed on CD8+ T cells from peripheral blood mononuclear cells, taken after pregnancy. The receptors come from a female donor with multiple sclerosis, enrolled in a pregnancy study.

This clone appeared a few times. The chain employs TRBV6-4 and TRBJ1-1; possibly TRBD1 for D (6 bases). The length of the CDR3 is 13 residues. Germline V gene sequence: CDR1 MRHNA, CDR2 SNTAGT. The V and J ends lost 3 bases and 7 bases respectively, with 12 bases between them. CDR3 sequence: CASSERTESEAFF. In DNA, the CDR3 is TGTGCCAGCAGTGAAAGGACAGAAAGTGAAGCTTTCTTT.

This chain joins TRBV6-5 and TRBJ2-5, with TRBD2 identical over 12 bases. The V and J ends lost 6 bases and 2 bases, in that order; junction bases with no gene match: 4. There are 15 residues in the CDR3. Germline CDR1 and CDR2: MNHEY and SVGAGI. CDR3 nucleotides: TGTGCCAGCAGCGGACTAGCGGGGTCACAAGAGACCCAGTACTTC. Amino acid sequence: CASSGLAGSQETQYF.

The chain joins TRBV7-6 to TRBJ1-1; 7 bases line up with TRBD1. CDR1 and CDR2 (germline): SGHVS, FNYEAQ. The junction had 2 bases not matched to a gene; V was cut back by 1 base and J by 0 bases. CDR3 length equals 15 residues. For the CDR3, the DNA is TGTGCCAGCAGCTTAGGACAGGGTATGAACACTGAAGCTTTCTTT. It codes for CASSLGQGMNTEAFF.

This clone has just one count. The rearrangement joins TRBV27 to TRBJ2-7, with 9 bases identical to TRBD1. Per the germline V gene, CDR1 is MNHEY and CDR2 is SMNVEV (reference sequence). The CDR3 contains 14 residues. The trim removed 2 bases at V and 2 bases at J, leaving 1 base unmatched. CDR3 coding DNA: TGTGCCAGCAGTTTAGGACAGGGGACCTACGAGCAGTACTTC. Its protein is CASSLGQGTYEQYF.

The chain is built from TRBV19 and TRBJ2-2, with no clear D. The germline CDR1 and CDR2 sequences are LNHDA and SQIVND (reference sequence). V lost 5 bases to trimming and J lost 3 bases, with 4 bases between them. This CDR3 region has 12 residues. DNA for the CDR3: TGTGCCAGTAGTCCATACACCGGGGAGCTGTTTTTT. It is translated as CASSPYTGELFF.

Here the CDR3 reads CASSPDLDYHTQYF. The CDR3 nucleotides read TGTGCCAGCAGCCCCGACCTGGACTACCATACGCAGTATTTT. The chain combines TRBV7-3 with TRBJ2-3, with D possibly matching TRBD2 (6 bases). With 5 bases removed from V and 7 bases from J, the gap between germline ends came to 16 bases. Looked up from germline, CDR1 is SGHTA and CDR2 is FQGTGA. This CDR3 comprises 14 residues.

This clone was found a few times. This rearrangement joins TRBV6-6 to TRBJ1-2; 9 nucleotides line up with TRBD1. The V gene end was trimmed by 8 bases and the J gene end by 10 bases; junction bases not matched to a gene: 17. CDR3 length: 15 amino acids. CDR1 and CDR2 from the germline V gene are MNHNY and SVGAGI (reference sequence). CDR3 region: CASVEVDGTGITYTF. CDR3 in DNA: TGTGCCAGCGTGGAAGTTGACGGGACAGGGATCACCTACACCTTC.

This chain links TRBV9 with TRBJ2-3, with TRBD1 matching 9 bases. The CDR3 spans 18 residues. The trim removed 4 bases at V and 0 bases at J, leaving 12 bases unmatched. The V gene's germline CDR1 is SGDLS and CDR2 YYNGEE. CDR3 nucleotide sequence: TGTGCCAGCAGCCCCCATCCCGGGACAGGGATGAGCACAGATACGCAGTATTTT. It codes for CASSPHPGTGMSTDTQYF.